Below are 3 T cell receptor beta chains sequenced from a single sample in a study of a mutant IDH1 vaccine in newly diagnosed glioma. The antigens for these receptors are not known. Regarding time point: week 11, during vaccination. In the vaccine, a single dose held 300 ug of the mutant IDH1 20-mer peptide, along with topical imiquimod. Generated by immunoSEQ multiplex PCR, the TCRdb table keeps only in-frame clones and is missing some. The data hold fewer than 70,000 clones, with 89% observed a single time. Sequenced material: PBMCs, taken from a glioma patient whose treatment included an IDH1 peptide vaccine. Receptor source: a man aged 40-55 years with glioma.

This chain links TRBV14 with TRBJ2-3; D unresolved. This CDR3 is built from 13 residues. Germline values: CDR1 SGHDN, CDR2 FVKESK. V lost 0 bases and J lost 6, with 7 bases in between. The CDR3 loop is CASSQELWDTQYF. Written as DNA, the CDR3 is TGTGCCAGCAGCCAAGAGCTGTGGGATACGCAGTATTTT.

The chain links TRBV10-3 to TRBJ1-2; no definite D call. Germline V gene data show CDR1 as ENHRY and CDR2 as SYGVKD. V lost 3 bases and J lost 4, with 15 bases in between. The CDR3 spans 15 residues. The CDR3 loop reads CAISENGRLSYGYTF. The CDR3 nucleotides read TGTGCCATCAGTGAAAATGGGCGTTTGAGCTATGGCTACACCTTC.

This clone was detected once. The V gene is TRBV28, the J gene TRBJ1-1; D uncertain. The CDR3 is 13 amino acids. V lost 5 bases, J lost 0 bases, and 7 bases lay in between. Per the germline V gene, CDR1 is MDHEN and CDR2 is SYDVKM. The CDR3 nucleotides read TGTGCCAGCAGTATCACAGTGAACACTGAAGCTTTCTTT. Amino acid sequence: CASSITVNTEAFF.